This T cell receptor beta chain was found in a study of T cells after yellow fever vaccination. Background on the study: Some fractions had low cell numbers, and these were prepared with SMART-Seq v4 Ultra Low Input.

5'RACE template switching produced TCR cDNA carrying a universal primer site and UMIs. TCRdb fed the 5' RACE reads into MiXCR, producing one record per CDR3 protein. The repertoire includes about 99,000 distinct CDR3 sequences, under 6.5% of them detected once, and about 40% sits in the top ten. The study, taken as a whole, reports: Primary-vaccination clones mostly resurfaced post-booster (96% CD4, under 90% CD8). The CD4 compartment and the CD8 compartment contained a small share of clonotypes in common.

This clonotype occurred a few times. Its antigen remains unidentified. The V segment lost 0 bases and the J segment 2 bases; nucleotides outside the gene matches: 10. The V gene's germline CDR1 is SEHNR and CDR2 FQNEAQ (reference sequence). The CDR3 spans 18 residues. The origin of this receptor is a man in his late teens or twenties who received the YFV17D yellow fever vaccine. The source material was CD8+ T cells sorted from PBMCs, sampled 10 days after the yellow fever booster vaccination. This chain links TRBV7-9 with TRBJ2-1; 7 bases agree with TRBD2. The DNA of the CDR3 is TGTGCCAGCAGCTTAGCGAGGGGCAGCGGGGCGACCTACAATGAGCAGTTCTTC. It is translated as CASSLARGSGATYNEQFF.